This T cell receptor beta chain comes out of a study of CXCR4 blockade with PD-1 therapy in pancreatic cancer. Patients who provided the archived tumor blocks had not received neoadjuvant therapy before surgery. Assay used: immunoSEQ multiplex PCR; TCRdb lists only in-frame clones, some missing. Here the sample spans more than 15,000 clones, 72% being singletons. V shed 4 bases, J shed 2 bases, and the junction held 12 bases outside the gene matches. CDR1 KGHSH and CDR2 LQKENI come from the germline V gene. The CDR3 loop spans 18 amino acids. The source of this sequence is a human donor with pancreatic ductal adenocarcinoma. V and J are TRBV18 and TRBJ2-2, with TRBD1 matching over 8 bases. Sequences were obtained from tumor tissue. This CDR3 reads CASSRLGQATINTGELFF. CDR3 bases: TGTGCCAGCTCACGCCTGGGACAGGCAACGATCAACACCGGGGAGCTGTTTTTT.